The T cell receptor (beta chain) under discussion was sequenced for a study of T cell changes during pregnancy in multiple sclerosis (dated by TCRdb to between 2018 and 2020). Broadly, across the study: In women with multiple sclerosis, the researchers looked at how the T cell repertoire shifted as pregnancy progressed.

Details on this clone: This receptor's antigen is unknown. The sample holds no much larger clone one base away, and base qualities are not on file.

Trimming takes 6 bases off V and 4 bases off J; junction bases not matched to a gene: 9. There are 14 amino acids in the CDR3, from cysteine to phenylalanine inclusive. The DNA shown is the 42-base CDR3, in frame from base 1. The germline V gene encodes CDR1 MNHEY and CDR2 SVGAGI. The library was built by means of the immunoSEQ multiplex PCR assay. The source is immuneACCESS, and TCRdb retained only in-frame sequences with V and J called. Part of the clones is not carried over; for the studies checked, unresolved V genes explain less than half of this, and the remainder is unexplained. This sample is represented by 40,000 to 45,000 clones; 90% of them were singletons. Around 7% of the sample rests with the top ten.

The source material was CD8+ T cells from peripheral blood mononuclear cells, sampled in the third trimester of pregnancy. This TCR came from a female donor with multiple sclerosis, enrolled in a pregnancy study. Recombination connected TRBV6-5 to TRBJ2-7; a stretch of 7 junction bases matches TRBD2. CDR3 region: CASRLGGGSYEQYF. The nucleotides are TGTGCCAGCAGATTAGGCGGGGGATCGTACGAGCAGTACTTC.